This T cell receptor beta chain was documented in a study of blood T cell repertoires in COVID-19. As for the study in general: Both acute and convalescent COVID-19 samples were obtained from the United States, Italy and Spain. T cells, B-cell-depleted T cells, or PBMCs provided the cDNA or gDNA that served as material.

V was trimmed by 3 bases and J by 2 bases, leaving 13 bases between them. This CDR3 has 15 residues. Looked up from germline, CDR1 is LGHDT and CDR2 is YNNKEL (reference sequence). Concerning this clone: Other DNA sequences within the sample encode an identical CDR3.

Per the original methods: Reference gene primers were amplified, and this amplification served to estimate nucleated cell counts. This table comes from immunoSEQ multiplex PCR, and its TCRdb copy is limited to in-frame clones, with some not included. D and trimming were read from the DNA, whereas the V and J calls and clone size are those reported in that table. The table includes approximately 160,000 clones, 65% to 90% detected once. The chain recombines TRBV3-1 (or the pseudogene TRBV3-2) with TRBJ1-1; D might be TRBD1 (6 bases). The specimen was peripheral blood. This TCR was sampled from a woman aged 45-60 years in a cohort sampled during active or convalescent COVID-19. CDR3 sequence: CASSHQTGLNTEAFF. Here the CDR3 DNA reads TGTGCCAGCAGCCACCAAACAGGGCTTAACACTGAAGCTTTCTTT.